This T cell receptor (beta chain) appears in the sequencing data of a study of naive and memory T cell subsets. Study outcomes and limitations: Clonotypes here are unpaired alpha or beta chain sequences.

Sequential positive selection took CD4 T cells first, then CD8 T cells. Both TRBC1 and TRBC2 were covered by a beta constant-region primer of two equimolar oligonucleotides. Four rounds of PCR amplified the ligated cDNA using nested alpha and beta constant-region primers plus SP2. TCRdb analysed the UMI-ligation and nested PCR reads with MiXCR anew, one entry per CDR3 protein. Found here are about 21,000 distinct CDR3 sequences, approximately 11% of them singletons; the top ten hold around 18%. The V and J ends lost 7 bases and 6 bases respectively, with 14 bases between them. The V gene's germline CDR1 is LGHDT and CDR2 YNNKEL (reference sequence). The CDR3 runs 13 residues. With respect to this clonotype: The antigen is undetermined.

This sequence joins TRBV3-1 and TRBJ2-3; no clear D. The origin of this receptor is a human donor in good health. Sequenced: central memory CD8+ T cells from blood. In DNA, the CDR3 is TGTGCCAGCATCGGCCCCACCGGGGATACGCAGTATTTT. This codes for CASIGPTGDTQYF.